The rows below give T cell receptor beta chains drawn from one sample of a study of STAT5B mutations in CD4+ large granular lymphocyte leukemia. Measured with immunoSEQ multiplex PCR; TCRdb has only the in-frame clones, and not every one. In the table there are 15,000 to 20,000 clones, roughly 84% of which are singletons. The specimen sequenced was CD4+ T cells from blood buffy coats. Receptor source: a human donor in good health. Both conserved end residues are part of each CDR3. Each record gives: clone size, D gene, J gene, CDR3 length, V gene, CDR3 protein, CDR3 DNA. A D gene is named only where the DNA matches it firmly. Rows give clone size only sometimes, using once, few, many, or a class for an expanded clone.

>-|-|TRBJ2-2|14|TRBV28
CATTWRERTGELFF
TGTGCCACCACTTGGAGGGAGAGGACCGGGGAGCTGTTTTTT
>-|-|TRBJ2-3|15|TRBV5-4
CASSLSLSDTDTQYF
TGTGCCAGCAGCTTGTCACTCTCTGACACAGATACGCAGTATTTT
>-|-|TRBJ1-1|12|TRBV5-6
CASSRSLTEAFF
TGTGCCAGCAGCCGGTCCCTCACTGAAGCTTTCTTT
>-|TRBD1|TRBJ1-6|15|TRBV25-1
CASSEYNRGDSPLHF
TGTGCCAGCAGTGAATATAACAGGGGAGATTCACCCCTCCACTTT
>-|TRBD2|TRBJ2-7|14|TRBV10-3
CAIGGLAGPYEQYF
TGTGCCATCGGGGGACTAGCGGGACCCTACGAGCAGTACTTC
>-|-|TRBJ2-1|15|TRBV7-2
CASTLDPTIRGEQFF
TGTGCCAGCACCTTAGACCCGACTATTCGTGGTGAGCAGTTCTTC
>few|TRBD2|TRBJ2-3|16|TRBV4-2
CASSQDWTSGRDTQYF
TGTGCCAGCAGCCAAGATTGGACTAGCGGGAGAGATACGCAGTATTTT
>-|TRBD1|TRBJ2-7|16|TRBV6-5
CASSYSRTGDSYEQYF
TGTGCCAGCAGTTACTCCCGGACAGGGGACTCCTACGAGCAGTACTTC
>few|TRBD1|TRBJ1-5|13|TRBV19
CASRLTGSGPQHF
TGTGCCAGTAGGCTGACAGGGAGTGGGCCCCAGCATTTT
>-|-|TRBJ1-1|13|TRBV30
CAWSAQENTEAFF
TGTGCCTGGAGTGCTCAGGAGAACACTGAAGCTTTCTTT
>-|-|TRBJ2-7|12|TRBV29-1
CSVGDTPYEQYF
TGCAGCGTTGGGGACACCCCTTACGAGCAGTACTTC
>-|-|TRBJ2-7|12|TRBV28
CASSLRGYEQYF
TGTGCCAGCAGTTTACGGGGGTACGAGCAGTACTTC
>-|-|TRBJ1-1|14|TRBV15
CATSRENRGTEAFF
TGTGCCACCAGCAGAGAAAACAGAGGCACTGAAGCTTTCTTT
>-|-|TRBJ2-1|15|TRBV7-2
CASSGGPGADNEQFF
TGTGCCAGCAGCGGTGGTCCGGGAGCAGACAATGAGCAGTTCTTC
>once|-|TRBJ1-5|15|TRBV29-1
CSVRLQGNSNQPQHF
TGCAGCGTTCGTCTTCAGGGGAATAGCAATCAGCCCCAGCATTTT
>few|-|TRBJ2-5|10|TRBV5-3
CARSSVTQYF
TGTGCCAGATCTTCAGTGACCCAGTACTTC
>-|TRBD2|TRBJ2-7|15|TRBV14
CASSLWTSGNYEQYF
TGTGCCAGCAGCTTGTGGACTAGCGGGAACTACGAGCAGTACTTC
>-|-|TRBJ2-1|16|TRBV11-2
CASSLGGLGHYNEQFF
TGTGCCAGCAGCCTAGGCGGGCTAGGTCACTACAATGAGCAGTTCTTC
>once|-|TRBJ2-7|14|TRBV6-5
CASRVLQGTGEQYF
TGTGCCAGCAGAGTCCTACAGGGGACTGGGGAGCAGTACTTC
>-|-|TRBJ2-3|17|TRBV9
CASSVGGLGGLIDTQYF
TGTGCCAGCAGCGTAGGGGGCCTAGGGGGGCTTATAGATACGCAGTATTTT
>-|-|TRBJ1-5|15|TRBV19
CASSRAGDSNQPQHF
TGTGCCAGTAGTCGGGCAGGGGACAGCAATCAGCCCCAGCATTTT
>few|TRBD1|TRBJ1-2|14|TRBV19
CASSIATGNGGYTF
TGTGCCAGTAGTATAGCGACAGGGAATGGGGGCTACACCTTC
>-|-|TRBJ2-7|14|TRBV9
CASSVTQNPYEQYF
TGTGCCAGCAGCGTAACGCAGAATCCCTACGAGCAGTACTTC
>-|-|TRBJ2-3|12|TRBV7-2
CASSFRANTQYF
TGTGCCAGCAGCTTCCGGGCAAATACGCAGTATTTT
>once|-|TRBJ2-7|14|TRBV7-8
CASSLAGETYEQYF
TGTGCCAGCAGCTTAGCAGGGGAGACCTACGAGCAGTACTTC
>-|-|TRBJ1-1|11|TRBV6-6
CASILYTEAFF
TGTGCCAGCATTTTGTACACTGAAGCTTTCTTT
>-|-|TRBJ2-7|14|TRBV7-9
CASSLEAGSYEQYF
TGTGCCAGCAGCTTAGAGGCGGGGTCCTACGAGCAGTACTTC
>-|-|TRBJ2-5|12|TRBV19
CASSTSSETQYF
TGTGCCAGTAGTACGAGCTCAGAGACCCAGTACTTC
>once|-|TRBJ2-1|13|TRBV5-8
CASSLWSPNEQFF
TGTGCCAGCAGCTTGTGGTCCCCCAATGAGCAGTTCTTC
>once|TRBD2|TRBJ2-1|16|TRBV18
CASSPPMGGSTGEQFF
TGTGCCAGCTCACCACCGATGGGCGGGAGTACCGGTGAGCAGTTCTTC
>-|TRBD2|TRBJ2-5|12|TRBV29-1
CSAALASETQYF
TGCAGCGCCGCACTAGCGTCAGAGACCCAGTACTTC
>-|-|TRBJ1-1|12|TRBV6-1
CASSELGTTAFF
TGTGCCAGCAGTGAATTGGGAACTACTGCTTTCTTT
>-|-|TRBJ2-1|15|TRBV9
CASSVGGGVDNEQFF
TGTGCCAGCAGCGTAGGAGGGGGGGTCGACAATGAGCAGTTCTTC
>-|TRBD2|TRBJ2-2|16|TRBV6-6
CASSRALAGVAGELFF
TGTGCCAGCAGTCGAGCCTTAGCGGGAGTGGCCGGGGAGCTGTTTTTT
>-|-|TRBJ1-3|17|TRBV6-1
CASSEGGHYISGNTIYF
TGTGCCAGCAGTGAAGGGGGGCATTATATCTCTGGAAACACCATATATTTT
>-|-|TRBJ1-2|17|TRBV2
CASSVLEGQKANYGYTF
TGTGCCAGCAGTGTTTTGGAGGGACAAAAAGCTAACTATGGCTACACCTTC
>-|-|TRBJ1-5|14|TRBV6-6
CASCTPDSNQPQHF
TGTGCCAGCTGCACCCCTGACAGCAATCAGCCCCAGCATTTT
>-|-|TRBJ1-2|14|TRBV25-1
CASSGSPGRSGYTF
TGTGCCAGCAGTGGTTCCCCGGGACGGAGTGGCTACACCTTC